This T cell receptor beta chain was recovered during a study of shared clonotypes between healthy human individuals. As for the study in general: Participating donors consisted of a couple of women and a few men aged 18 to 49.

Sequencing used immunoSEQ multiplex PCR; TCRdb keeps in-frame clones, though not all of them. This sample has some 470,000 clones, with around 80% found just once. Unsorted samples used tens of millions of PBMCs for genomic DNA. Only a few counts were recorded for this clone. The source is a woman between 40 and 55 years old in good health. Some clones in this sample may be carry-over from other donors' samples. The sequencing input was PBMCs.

CDR3 in amino acids: CASSSRRNQPQHF. CDR3 DNA sequence: TGTGCCAGCAGTTCCAGGAGGAATCAGCCCCAGCATTTT. The chain combines TRBV6-5 with TRBJ1-5, with D uncertain. V lost 4 bases and J lost 4, with 8 bases in between. This CDR3 contains 13 residues. Germline CDR1 is MNHEY and CDR2 is SVGAGI.